Each of the 7 T cell receptor beta chains below was sequenced from the same sample in a study of blood T cell repertoires in COVID-19. The method was immunoSEQ multiplex PCR; TCRdb's version includes in-frame clones alone and lacks a portion of them. The data contain about 97,000 clones, 87% of them singletons. The sample consisted of peripheral blood. These receptors were collected from a human donor in a cohort sampled during active COVID-19.

The chain links TRBV4-3 to TRBJ1-1; D is undetermined. The CDR3 is 14 amino acids. Trimming left V 0 bases short and J 1 base short, with 6 bases between. CDR1 and CDR2 (germline): LGHNA, YSLEER. This CDR3 reads CASSQDSRNTEAFF. CDR3 coding DNA: TGCGCCAGCAGCCAAGATAGTAGGAACACTGAAGCTTTCTTT.

The chain carries TRBV5-6 and TRBJ1-1; D not certain. From germline, CDR1 is SGHDT and CDR2 YYEEEE. The CDR3 totals 14 residues. The V end lost 0 bases, the J end lost 5 bases, and 11 bases lay between the germline ends. CDR3 sequence: CASSLVVRGTEAFF. The DNA of the CDR3 is TGTGCCAGCAGCTTGGTGGTCCGAGGGACTGAAGCTTTCTTT. The entire variable domain, with the rest obtained from reference TRBV5-6 and TRBJ1-1, is as follows: DAGVTQSPTHLIKTRGQQVTLRCSPKSGHDTVSWYQQALGQGPQFIFQYYEEEERQRGNFPDRFSGHQFPNYSSELNVNALLLGDSALYLCASSLVVRGTEAFFGQGTRLTVV.

The chain links TRBV6-5 to TRBJ1-1, with D possibly being TRBD1 (6 bases). V lost 7 bases and J 6 bases, leaving 12 bases between the germline ends. The CDR3 runs 12 residues. The germline gives CDR1 MNHEY, CDR2 SVGAGI. CDR3 coding DNA: TGTGCCAGCATTGGACAGACAGCTGAAGCTTTCTTT. Its translation is CASIGQTAEAFF.

This clone appeared a few times. This sample also contains other DNA sequences that code for the same CDR3. The rearrangement joins TRBV5-1 to TRBJ2-7; the match to TRBD1 covers 11 bases. The germline V gene has CDR1 SGHRS and CDR2 YFSETQ. The CDR3 contains 14 residues. The V gene end was trimmed by 4 bases and the J gene end by 4 bases; junction bases not matched to a gene: 4. Here the CDR3 reads CASSPGTGGYEQYF. In DNA, the CDR3 is TGCGCCAGCAGCCCCGGGACAGGGGGATACGAGCAGTACTTC.

The chain joins TRBV30 to TRBJ1-1; perhaps TRBD1 as D (5 bases). Germline CDR1 and CDR2: GTSNPN and SVGIG (reference sequence). The CDR3 runs 17 residues. V was pared by 4 bases and J by 1 base, with 22 bases between. CDR3 nucleotides: TGTGCCTGGAATTTCGGCTCCCAGGGAACATGGAACACTGAAGCTTTCTTT. This encodes CAWNFGSQGTWNTEAFF. The whole variable domain, remainder taken from reference TRBV30 and TRBJ1-1, is SQTIHQWPATLVQPVGSPLSLECTVEGTSNPNLYWYRQAAGRGLQLLFYSVGIGQISSEVPQNLSASRPQDRQFILSSKKLLLSDSGFYLCAWNFGSQGTWNTEAFFGQGTRLTVV.

The chain links TRBV12-3 or TRBV12-4 to TRBJ1-2, with TRBD1 matching over 7 bases. The CDR3 loop spans 13 amino acids. Trimming cost V 3 bases and J 8 bases; bases outside gene matches: 6. For the CDR3, the DNA is TGTGCCAGCAGTTTCTTAGGGGGCAGGGGCTACACCTTC. This codes for CASSFLGGRGYTF.

V usage is TRBV5-8 and J usage is TRBJ2-7; 7 nucleotides line up with TRBD1. Germline-derived CDR1 and CDR2 are SGHTS and YDEGEE. The CDR3 is 15 residues long. V lost 4 bases to trimming and J lost 4 bases; unmatched junction nucleotides: 11. The CDR3 DNA reads as TGTGCCAGCAGCCCGTACAGGGGAACGTGGTACGAGCAGTACTTC. Translated: CASSPYRGTWYEQYF.